The next 27 T cell receptor beta chains were all read from a single sample in a study of T cells in Graves' hyperthyroidism and ophthalmopathy (dated by TCRdb to between 2017 and 2020). The library was built by means of multiplex PCR. The sequencer was an Illumina HiSeq 2000. The TCR beta CDR3 regions were amplified from RNA transcripts. For the first round of RT-PCR on the TCR CDR3, the HTBI primer set was used together with the Qiagen OneStep RT-PCR kit. TCRdb redid the processing of the public reads, applying fastp at Q25 and MiXCR, and retained in-frame beta chains. Entries that share a CDR3 protein sequence are merged under the most common genes and DNA. This sample lists approximately 570,000 distinct CDR3 sequences; about 20% were detected once. The top ten hold about 50% of the sample. The sample was blood. The receptors come from a man aged 35 to 55 with Graves' ophthalmopathy.

This clonotype was found many times. The V call is TRBV18, the J call TRBJ2-5; 7 bases map to TRBD2. The CDR3 is 16 residues long. The germline gives CDR1 KGHSH, CDR2 LQKENI. J lost 5 bases, V lost 5 bases, and 14 bases had no gene match. Here the CDR3 DNA reads TGTGCCAGCTCAGGCCTCCTAGCGGATATTCGCGAGACCCAGTACTTC. Translation: CASSGLLADIRETQYF.

In its sample, this clonotype was seen many times. V and J are TRBV20-1 and TRBJ2-3, with TRBD2 matching over 9 bases. J gave up 7 bases and V 6 bases, and 5 bases lay outside the gene matches. In germline, CDR1 is DFQATT, CDR2 SNEGSKA (reference sequence). The CDR3 length is 12 residues. CDR3 bases: TGCAGTGCCAGTAGCGGGAGTTATACGCAGTATTTT. It codes for CSASSGSYTQYF.

This clonotype was counted between two and nine times. The J gene is TRBJ1-1, the V gene TRBV5-1; D possibly corresponds to TRBD1 (5 bases). V lost 3 bases to trimming and J lost 4 bases, with 10 bases between them. CDR1 is SGHRS and CDR2 is YFSETQ in the germline V gene. This CDR3 region has 13 residues. DNA for the CDR3: TGCGCCAGCAGCTGGCAGGGAGGCACTGAAGCTTTCTTT. It specifies CASSWQGGTEAFF.

This clonotype was seen many times. The chain recombines TRBV19 with TRBJ1-1; perhaps TRBD1 as D (5 bases). V was trimmed by 3 bases and J by 0 bases, leaving 11 bases between them. The germline CDR1 and CDR2 sequences are LNHDA and SQIVND (reference sequence). The CDR3 length is 15 residues. The DNA of the CDR3 is TGTGCCAGTAGTATCCCCCGGGGGATGAACACTGAAGCTTTCTTT. Translation: CASSIPRGMNTEAFF.

The rearrangement uses TRBV12-3 or TRBV12-4 and TRBJ1-4; 8 nucleotides match TRBD1. The CDR3 is made up of 14 amino acids. V shed 5 bases, J shed 5 bases, and the junction held 4 bases outside the gene matches. CDR3 residues: CASSRDRRNEKLFF. The CDR3 DNA sequence: TGTGCCAGCAGTCGGGACAGGCGGAATGAAAAACTGTTTTTT.

The table lists this clonotype with many counts. This chain links TRBV3-1 with TRBJ2-3; tentatively, D is TRBD2 (6 bases). Germline V gives CDR1 LGHDT, CDR2 YNNKEL (reference sequence). The CDR3 runs to 16 residues. The germline V and J ends were trimmed by 5 bases and 1 base, with 16 bases remaining between them. The CDR3 DNA reads as TGTGCCAGCAGCTCCACACCCGGGGGTCGCACAGATACGCAGTATTTT. Its translation is CASSSTPGGRTDTQYF.

Notes on this clonotype: This may come from a read error, since a much larger clone is one base off. The CDR3 ends on some other residue instead of the conserved phenylalanine or tryptophan, so this is likely a read error. The gene calls are TRBV5-1 and TRBJ2-7; D unclear. CDR3 length equals 14 residues. Trimming shortened V by 4 bases and J by 2 bases, and 13 bases separated the two germline ends. From germline, CDR1 is SGHRS and CDR2 YFSETQ. CDR3 loop: CASSRLDSTYEQYL. The CDR3 DNA sequence: TGCGCCAGCAGCCGTCTCGACTCAACCTACGAGCAGTACCTC.

The sample holds a few counts of this clonotype. The chain links TRBV20-1 to TRBJ1-1; D not certain. Per the germline V gene, CDR1 is DFQATT and CDR2 is SNEGSKA (reference sequence). CDR3 length equals 13 residues. The V gene lost 0 bases and the J gene lost 3 bases, with 8 bases spanning the gap. Here the CDR3 reads CSARDLRDTEAFF. Here the CDR3 DNA reads TGCAGTGCTAGAGATCTTCGCGACACTGAAGCTTTCTTT.

This clonotype was observed a single time. This may stem from a read error, because a much larger clone lies one nucleotide away. Since the CDR3 does not end with the conserved phenylalanine or tryptophan, this likely comes from a read error. This chain links TRBV13 with TRBJ2-7; 8 positions match TRBD2. Germline V gene sequence: CDR1 PRHDT, CDR2 FYEKMQ (reference sequence). V lost 7 bases, J lost 7 bases, and 3 bases stayed unmatched. The CDR3 runs to 11 residues. CDR3 amino acids: CASTRGGEQYL. CDR3 coding DNA: TGTGCCAGCACCCGGGGGGGAGAGCAGTACCTC.

The CDR3, as DNA: TGTGCCAGTAGTATACGGGGAAGAGGCAATCAGCCCCAGCATTTT. Translating it yields CASSIRGRGNQPQHF. This rearrangement joins TRBV19 to TRBJ1-5, with D unclear. Germline V gives CDR1 LNHDA, CDR2 SQIVND (reference sequence). V was trimmed by 2 bases and J by 2 bases, leaving 10 bases between them. The CDR3 is 15 amino acids. The whole variable domain, remainder taken from reference TRBV19 and TRBJ1-5, is DGGITQSPKYLFRKEGQNVTLSCEQNLNHDAMYWYRQDPGQGLRLIYYSQIVNDFQKGDIAEGYSVSREKKESFPLTVTSAQKNPTAFYLCASSIRGRGNQPQHFGDGTRLSIL.

The chain couples TRBV4-3 to TRBJ2-1, with D possibly matching TRBD2 (5 bases). Germline CDR1 reads LGHNA; CDR2 reads YSLEER. This CDR3 has 16 residues. Trimming took 4 bases from V and 5 from J, leaving 18 bases between them. CDR3 sequence reads: CASSLEPGMRNNEQFF. The CDR3 DNA sequence: TGCGCCAGCAGCCTTGAACCGGGGATGCGGAACAATGAGCAGTTCTTC.

This clonotype has more than one count but fewer than ten. V gene TRBV20-1 combines with J gene TRBJ1-5; 10 bases align to TRBD1. The CDR3 extends over 14 amino acids. The ends lost 5 bases at V and 3 bases at J; junction bases unmatched: 4. Germline V lookup: CDR1 DFQATT, CDR2 SNEGSKA (reference sequence). In nucleotides, the CDR3 is TGCAGTGCTTATGGGACAGGGGTCAATCAGCCCCAGCATTTT. Its translation is CSAYGTGVNQPQHF.

This clonotype appeared a few times. This chain links TRBV20-1 with TRBJ2-7; D is ambiguous. CDR3 length: 11 amino acids. Per germline, CDR1 DFQATT and CDR2 SNEGSKA (reference sequence). Trimming took 0 bases from V and 7 from J, leaving 7 bases between them. The chain's CDR3 is CSARDFQEQYF. The CDR3, as DNA: TGCAGTGCTAGAGATTTCCAGGAGCAGTACTTC.

In this sample, this clonotype turned up a few times. The rearrangement joins TRBV11-2 to TRBJ1-3; 7 positions agree with TRBD1. Losses at the gene ends were 2 bases for V and 2 bases for J; bases not matched to a gene: 15. The germline V gene has CDR1 SGHAT and CDR2 FQNNGV. CDR3 length equals 19 residues. CDR3 amino acids: CASSLLGFYTGAPGNTIYF. CDR3 coding DNA: TGTGCCAGCAGCTTACTTGGATTCTATACAGGGGCTCCTGGAAACACCATATATTTT.

Ten or more counts support this clonotype. CDR3: CASSLASWGSSYNEQFF. The CDR3 DNA sequence: TGCGCCAGCAGCTTGGCCAGCTGGGGAAGCTCCTACAATGAGCAGTTCTTC. The V call is TRBV5-1, the J call TRBJ2-1; D gene unclear. The V end was cut by 0 bases, the J end by 0 bases, with 13 bases between. The length of the CDR3 is 17 residues. Germline V gene data show CDR1 as SGHRS and CDR2 as YFSETQ.

This clonotype was detected a few times. V and J are TRBV7-6 and TRBJ1-6, with no clear D. Trimming pared 4 bases from V and 7 bases from J, leaving 14 bases between. The CDR3 has 15 residues. From germline, CDR1 is SGHVS and CDR2 FNYEAQ. The CDR3 loop reads CASSSRPLGNSPLHF. CDR3 nucleotide sequence: TGTGCCAGCAGCTCCCGGCCCCTCGGAAATTCACCCCTCCACTTT.

This clonotype was detected a few times. This sequence joins TRBV19 and TRBJ1-1; TRBD1 might be the D (6 bases). Germline-derived CDR1 and CDR2 are LNHDA and SQIVND (reference sequence). The V end lost 5 bases, the J end lost 5 bases, and 15 bases lay between the germline ends. This CDR3 has 14 residues. The CDR3 reads CASSRTGLGTEAFF. CDR3 sequence (DNA): TGTGCCAGTAGTCGTACAGGGCTGGGGACTGAAGCTTTCTTT.

This chain connects TRBV12-3 or TRBV12-4 to TRBJ1-6; no definite D call. The CDR3 totals 15 residues. V lost 3 bases to trimming and J lost 7 bases, with 13 bases between them. CDR3 amino acids: CASSFLRAGNSPLHF. In nucleotides, the CDR3 is TGTGCCAGCAGTTTCCTCAGAGCTGGAAATTCACCCCTCCACTTT.

This chain links TRBV18 with TRBJ2-3, with TRBD2 matching over 8 bases. The CDR3 consists of 15 residues. The germline V gene has CDR1 KGHSH and CDR2 LQKENI. V dropped 2 bases and J dropped 4; count of bases not matched to a gene: 5. CDR3: CASSPAGTRPDTQYF. CDR3 sequence (DNA): TGTGCCAGCTCACCAGCCGGGACTAGGCCAGATACGCAGTATTTT.

The chain uses TRBV15 and TRBJ2-1; 11 bases are a match to TRBD2. The V gene's germline CDR1 is LNHNV and CDR2 YYDKDF (reference sequence). Unmatched junction bases numbered 2, after V lost 0 bases and J lost 4 bases. The CDR3 is 16 residues long. The CDR3 DNA follows: TGTGCCACCAGCAGAGAACTAGCGGGAGTATACAATGAGCAGTTCTTC. Its translation: CATSRELAGVYNEQFF.

At least ten counts were recorded for this clonotype. The rearrangement joins TRBV11-2 to TRBJ2-3; no reliable D call. The CDR3 is made up of 14 amino acids. Trimming pared 6 bases from V and 2 bases from J, leaving 12 bases between. Germline CDR1 and CDR2: SGHAT and FQNNGV. In DNA form, the CDR3 reads TGTGCCAGCAGACCCGGAGTTGACACAGATACGCAGTATTTT. This gives the protein CASRPGVDTDTQYF.

The chain's CDR3 is CSARVNRRDRDTYEQYF. In DNA, the CDR3 is TGCAGTGCTAGAGTTAATCGCCGGGACAGGGATACCTACGAGCAGTACTTC. The chain links TRBV20-1 to TRBJ2-7, with TRBD1 matching over 9 bases. V was clipped by 1 base and J by 2 bases; unmatched bases: 12. CDR1 and CDR2 (germline): DFQATT, SNEGSKA (reference sequence). The CDR3 consists of 17 residues.

This clonotype was seen a handful of times. J is TRBJ1-5 and V is TRBV12-5; tentatively, D is TRBD1 (5 bases). Trimming left V 0 bases short and J 5 bases short, with 11 bases between. The CDR3 is made up of 15 amino acids. CDR1 LGHNT and CDR2 FRNRAP come from the germline V gene. In DNA form, the CDR3 reads TGTGCTAGTGGTTTGGTATTTGAAGGGGATCAGCCCCAGCATTTT. This gives the protein CASGLVFEGDQPQHF.

This clonotype was seen many times. This chain connects TRBV30 to TRBJ2-7, with D unclear. The V end was cut by 1 base, the J end by 3 bases, with 4 bases between. Per the germline V gene, CDR1 is GTSNPN and CDR2 is SVGIG (reference sequence). This CDR3 has 11 amino acids. CDR3 protein: CAWSGHYEQYF. The CDR3 DNA reads as TGTGCCTGGAGTGGGCACTACGAGCAGTACTTC. Complete variable domain (other parts from reference TRBV30 and TRBJ2-7): SQTIHQWPATLVQPVGSPLSLECTVEGTSNPNLYWYRQAAGRGLQLLFYSVGIGQISSEVPQNLSASRPQDRQFILSSKKLLLSDSGFYLCAWSGHYEQYFGPGTRLTVT.

The chain joins TRBV5-1 to TRBJ2-7, with 8 bases identical to TRBD1. V lost 6 bases to trimming and J lost 6 bases; unmatched junction nucleotides: 8. The CDR3 is 13 amino acids. The germline CDR1 and CDR2 sequences are SGHRS and YFSETQ. Here the CDR3 reads CASTGIDRGEQYF. CDR3 in DNA: TGCGCCAGCACGGGGATAGACAGGGGCGAGCAGTACTTC. Based on the CDR3 plus reference TRBV5-1 and TRBJ2-7, the full variable domain is KAGVTQTPRYLIKTRGQQVTLSCSPISGHRSVSWYQQTPGQGLQFLFEYFSETQRNKGNFPGRFSGRQFSNSRSEMNVSTLELGDSALYLCASTGIDRGEQYFGPGTRLTVT.

V gene TRBV5-1 combines with J gene TRBJ2-1; 15 nucleotides agree with TRBD2. Germline trimming cut 4 bases from V and 7 bases from J; bases unmatched to any gene: 6. Germline V gene sequence: CDR1 SGHRS, CDR2 YFSETQ. The CDR3 loop spans 16 amino acids. CDR3 nucleotide sequence: TGCGCCAGCAGCGCAGCCGGGACTAGCGGGAGGAATGAGCAGTTCTTC. As protein: CASSAAGTSGRNEQFF.

On this clonotype itself: A much larger clone is a single base away; this may be a read error. The gene calls are TRBV11-2 and TRBJ2-2; tentatively, D is TRBD2 (6 bases). CDR1 is SGHAT and CDR2 is FQNNGV in the germline V gene. This CDR3 comprises 16 residues. CDR3 region: CANSLAPGEWAGELFF. The CDR3 nucleotides read TGTGCCAACAGCTTAGCCCCGGGAGAGTGGGCCGGGGAGCTGTTTTTT.